A selection of T cell receptor beta chains follows, all from one sample in a study of T-cell memory formation after mild COVID-19. TCRdb processed the 5' RACE reads anew with MiXCR; each CDR3 protein has one entry. The sample holds 280,000 or so distinct CDR3 sequences, 8% to 9% seen once. The specimen sequenced was PBMCs or a T cell subset sorted from them (not recorded which). These receptors came from a man in his late teens or twenties who had mild COVID-19 (a few samples of this study predate the infection). Cell type and time point are not known. Each CDR3 is given with its conserved first and last residue. D genes are given only for firm matches. Rows give clone size only sometimes, using once, few, many, or a class for an expanded clone.

>many|TRBV4-3|TRBJ2-2|TRBD1
CASSQEWTGANAGSGELFF
TGCGCCAGCAGCCAAGAGTGGACAGGGGCTAACGCAGGGTCCGGGGAGCTGTTTTTT
>many|TRBV25-1|TRBJ2-5|NA
CASSAIATEETQYF
TGTGCCAGCAGCGCGATCGCGACCGAAGAGACCCAGTACTTC
>many|TRBV7-6|TRBJ2-3|NA
CASSLMMTGTDTQYF
TGTGCCAGCAGCTTAATGATGACAGGCACAGATACGCAGTATTTT
>few|TRBV9|TRBJ2-1|NA
CASSVDGGTYNEQFF
TGTGCCAGCAGCGTAGACGGGGGAACCTACAATGAGCAGTTCTTC
>NA|TRBV7-6|TRBJ1-1|TRBD1
CASSLEHGLGQGGTEAFF
TGTGCCAGCAGCTTAGAGCATGGGTTGGGACAGGGGGGCACTGAAGCTTTCTTT
>many|TRBV7-3|TRBJ2-2|NA
CASSSAGLRTGELFF
TGTGCCAGCAGCTCGGCGGGCCTACGGACCGGGGAGCTGTTTTTT
>once|TRBV6-2/TRBV6-3|TRBJ2-1|TRBD1
CASSYELRRQGTYNEQFF
TGTGCCAGCAGTTACGAGCTTCGGCGACAGGGTACCTACAATGAGCAGTTCTTC
>few|TRBV19|TRBJ2-5|TRBD2
CASRTSGQETQYF
TGTGCCAGTCGGACTAGCGGACAAGAGACCCAGTACTTC
>many|TRBV19|TRBJ2-7|NA
CASSPGIAEQYF
TGTGCCAGTAGTCCAGGGATTGCCGAGCAGTACTTC
>few|TRBV11-2|TRBJ2-3|NA
CASSARLEWVTDTQYF
TGTGCCAGCAGCGCACGACTAGAATGGGTCACAGATACGCAGTATTTT
>many|TRBV20-1|TRBJ1-5|NA
CSAATAAGHQPQHF
TGCAGTGCTGCGACAGCGGCCGGCCATCAGCCCCAGCATTTT
>NA|TRBV5-6|TRBJ2-2|NA
CASSLGSDGNTGELFF
TGTGCCAGCAGCTTGGGGTCGGACGGGAACACCGGGGAGCTGTTTTTT
>many|TRBV7-2|TRBJ2-5|NA
CASSPFWETQYF
TGTGCCAGCAGCCCTTTTTGGGAGACCCAGTACTTC
>few|TRBV4-1|TRBJ1-5|NA
CASSQDRGASNQPQHF
TGCGCCAGCAGCCAAGATAGGGGGGCTAGCAATCAGCCCCAGCATTTT
>few|TRBV7-9|TRBJ2-1|TRBD1
CANSGGDRYNEQFF
TGTGCCAACTCAGGGGGCGATCGTTACAATGAGCAGTTCTTC
>many|TRBV7-2|TRBJ2-5|NA
CASSLTPQETQYF
TGTGCCAGCAGCCTTACCCCCCAAGAGACCCAGTACTTC
>many|TRBV7-2|TRBJ2-5|TRBD2
CASSFVRLAGQETQYF
TGTGCCAGCAGCTTCGTAAGACTAGCGGGTCAAGAGACCCAGTACTTC
>few|TRBV24-1|TRBJ2-1|TRBD1
CATSDGTGNEQFF
TGTGCCACCAGTGACGGGACAGGGAATGAGCAGTTCTTC
>NA|TRBV6-5|TRBJ1-5|TRBD1
CASSPRDRVGWGNQPQHF
TGTGCCAGCAGCCCGAGGGACAGGGTAGGATGGGGCAATCAGCCCCAGCATTTT
>few|TRBV5-6|TRBJ2-1|TRBD2
CASSSGTSAYSEQFF
TGTGCCAGCAGTTCCGGGACTAGCGCATATTCTGAGCAGTTCTTC
>NA|TRBV19|TRBJ2-7|NA
CASSMRRGAYEQYF
TGTGCCAGTAGTATGAGACGGGGAGCCTACGAGCAGTACTTC
>few|TRBV7-6|TRBJ2-5|NA
CASSPVGGSGGETQYF
TGTGCCAGCAGTCCCGTGGGGGGATCAGGTGGAGAGACCCAGTACTTC
>many|TRBV5-4|TRBJ1-1|TRBD1
CASSSLAGGYTEAFF
TGTGCCAGCAGCTCCCTGGCAGGGGGATACACTGAAGCTTTCTTT
>NA|TRBV4-3|TRBJ1-3|NA
CASSPQVPFSGNTIYF
TGCGCCAGCAGCCCCCAAGTCCCGTTCTCTGGAAACACCATATATTTT
>many|TRBV12-3/TRBV12-4|TRBJ2-1|TRBD2
CASIETGTSGVGEQFF
TGTGCCAGCATCGAAACCGGGACTAGCGGGGTGGGGGAGCAGTTCTTC
>many|TRBV5-1|TRBJ1-2|NA
CASSFGADGYTF
TGCGCCAGCAGCTTCGGGGCTGATGGCTACACCTTC
>few|TRBV6-4|TRBJ2-3|TRBD2
CASSLAGGAMGTQYF
TGTGCCAGCAGCCTAGCGGGGGGGGCAATGGGTACGCAGTATTTT
>many|TRBV20-1|TRBJ2-1|TRBD1
CSARDRQGPYNEQFF
TGCAGTGCTAGAGATCGACAGGGGCCCTACAATGAGCAGTTCTTC
>NA|TRBV20-1|TRBJ2-7|TRBD1
CSAFDRTGVPEQYF
TGCAGTGCTTTCGACAGGACAGGGGTCCCCGAGCAGTACTTC
>few|TRBV7-3|TRBJ2-1|TRBD2
CASSLNGGGTYNEQFF
TGTGCCAGCAGCTTAAATGGCGGGGGAACCTACAATGAGCAGTTCTTC
>NA|TRBV3-1|TRBJ2-2|NA
CASSQEGGPNTGELFF
TGTGCCAGCAGCCAAGAGGGGGGGCCCAACACCGGGGAGCTGTTTTTT
>many|TRBV6-6|TRBJ2-2|NA
CASSDPGPAGTGELFF
TGTGCCAGCAGTGACCCTGGACCGGCAGGCACCGGGGAGCTGTTTTTT
>few|TRBV5-1|TRBJ2-3|NA
CASSLVVIHKGLDTQYF
TGCGCCAGCAGCTTGGTAGTTATACATAAGGGGTTGGATACGCAGTATTTT
>many|TRBV7-2|TRBJ2-1|NA
CASSPWTAYNEQFF
TGTGCCAGCAGCCCATGGACAGCCTACAATGAGCAGTTCTTC
>NA|TRBV2|TRBJ2-3|NA
CASSGGLTDTQYF
TGTGCCAGCAGTGGCGGCCTAACAGATACGCAGTATTTT
>few|TRBV3-1|TRBJ1-5|NA
CASSQEGAWQPQHF
TGTGCCAGCAGCCAAGAGGGGGCTTGGCAGCCCCAGCATTTT
>few|TRBV20-1|TRBJ2-3|NA
CSASKEDTQYF
TGCAGTGCTAGCAAGGAAGATACGCAGTATTTT
>many|TRBV5-1|TRBJ2-2|TRBD1
CAGRTGDTGELFF
TGCGCCGGACGCACAGGGGACACCGGGGAGCTGTTTTTT
>few|TRBV7-2|TRBJ2-3|NA
CASSSGPRQYF
TGTGCCAGCAGCTCAGGGCCGAGGCAGTATTTT
>NA|TRBV9|TRBJ2-5|TRBD2
CASSVGLAGKRETQYF
TGTGCCAGCAGCGTTGGACTAGCGGGGAAAAGAGAGACCCAGTACTTC
>few|TRBV4-3|TRBJ1-1|NA
CASSQENMNTEAFF
TGCGCCAGCAGCCAAGAGAACATGAACACTGAAGCTTTCTTT
>many|TRBV4-3|TRBJ2-5|TRBD2
CASSQGATSGGETQYF
TGCGCCAGCAGCCAAGGGGCCACTAGCGGGGGAGAGACCCAGTACTTC
>NA|TRBV9|TRBJ1-3|TRBD1
CASSGSGGRPGNTIYF
TGTGCCAGCAGCGGCTCAGGGGGTCGTCCTGGAAACACCATATATTTT
>few|TRBV6-2/TRBV6-3|TRBJ1-2|NA
CASSWGTLYGYTF
TGTGCCAGCAGTTGGGGTACGCTCTATGGCTACACCTTC
>few|TRBV20-1|TRBJ2-7|TRBD2
CSARRAAGGSYEQYF
TGCAGTGCTAGACGGGCAGCGGGGGGCTCCTACGAGCAGTACTTC
>many|TRBV5-5|TRBJ2-1|TRBD2
CASSLFAGGDEQFF
TGTGCCAGCAGCTTGTTTGCGGGGGGGGATGAGCAGTTCTTC
>many|TRBV4-3|TRBJ2-1|NA
CASSHSRGPHEQFF
TGCGCCAGCAGCCATAGCCGGGGGCCGCATGAGCAGTTCTTC
>NA|TRBV4-1|TRBJ2-7|TRBD2
CASSQGGASGRYEQYF
TGCGCCAGCAGCCAAGGAGGGGCGAGCGGGAGATACGAGCAGTACTTC
>NA|TRBV6-5|TRBJ2-3|TRBD2
CASSKLAGASTDTQYF
TGTGCCAGCAGTAAACTAGCGGGGGCTAGCACAGATACGCAGTATTTT